One sample yielded the 10 T cell receptor beta chains listed below, sequenced in a study of post-analysis software for immune sequencing data (dated by TCRdb to the mid-2010s). The protocol used for the library was PCR. The data were produced on an Illumina HiSeq 2500. To reduce PCR and sequencing biases, unique molecular identifiers were incorporated into the TCR beta cDNA libraries. TCRdb handled the public reads itself, with Q25 trimming in fastp and clone calling in MiXCR, and kept productive beta chains. All rows with the same CDR3 protein become a single entry with the most common DNA and genes. The table for this sample lists 350,000 to 500,000 distinct CDR3 sequences; roughly 38% of them were counted only once. The ten largest clones add up to approximately 7.1% of the sample. Their target antigens are unknown. The investigation overall reported the following: Patients showed significantly higher frequencies than controls for roughly five TRBV segments, among them TRBV5-6, TRBV5-1 and TRBV20-1.

Material for sequencing was blood. The receptors come from a girl aged 2-9 years with multiple sclerosis.

This clonotype was observed a handful of times. This chain connects TRBV11-2 to TRBJ2-2; 8 bases agree with TRBD1. CDR3 length equals 16 residues. V dropped 3 bases and J dropped 4; count of bases not matched to a gene: 7. Germline loops: CDR1 SGHAT, CDR2 FQNNGV. The CDR3 here is CASSFGGRGPTGELFF. The DNA of the CDR3 is TGTGCCAGCAGCTTCGGCGGCAGGGGGCCCACCGGGGAGCTGTTTTTT.

The genes are TRBV20-1 and TRBJ1-2; no definite D call. V dropped 1 base and J dropped 8 bases, with 8 bases sitting between them. The CDR3 runs 11 residues. The V gene's germline CDR1 is DFQATT and CDR2 SNEGSKA (reference sequence). In DNA form, the CDR3 reads TGCAGTGCTAGAGCCGGGGAAGGCTACACCTTC. Translated, it gives CSARAGEGYTF.

The table lists this clonotype with a few counts. The V call is TRBV11-2, the J call TRBJ2-5; D remains unclear. The J call may not be correct, given that the DNA end is closer to TRBJ2-7. This CDR3 region has 12 residues. Germline-derived CDR1 and CDR2 are SGHAT and FQNNGV. CDR3 region: CASSFDAFEQYF. The CDR3 nucleotides read TGTGCCAGCAGCTTTGACGCTTTCGAGCAGTACTTC.

V usage is TRBV12-3 or TRBV12-4 and J usage is TRBJ2-1, with D perhaps matching TRBD1 (5 bases). V lost 1 base and J lost 7, with 14 bases in between. This CDR3 is 15 amino acids long. Here the CDR3 DNA reads TGTGCCAGCAGTTTAGATAGGACATCGGATAATGAGCAGTTCTTC. It specifies CASSLDRTSDNEQFF.

This clonotype was observed a few times. V gene TRBV20-1 combines with J gene TRBJ2-7; TRBD1 aligns across 8 bases. In germline, CDR1 is DFQATT, CDR2 SNEGSKA (reference sequence). Losses at the gene ends were 6 bases for V and 2 bases for J; bases not matched to a gene: 6. The CDR3 contains 13 residues. This CDR3 is CSARQGPTYEQYF. The CDR3 DNA sequence: TGCAGTGCGCGACAGGGGCCAACCTACGAGCAGTACTTC.

The chain carries TRBV12-3 or TRBV12-4 and TRBJ2-4, with a tentative D call TRBD1 (6 bases). The length of the CDR3 is 15 residues. V lost 6 bases and J lost 9, with 21 bases in between. The CDR3 is CASSPTQGIVVIQYF. The DNA of the CDR3 is TGTGCCAGCAGCCCCACGCAGGGGATCGTGGTCATTCAGTACTTC.

The rearrangement uses TRBV7-2 and TRBJ2-1; 7 nucleotides match TRBD1. Trimming cost V 3 bases and J 9 bases; bases outside gene matches: 5. The length of the CDR3 is 13 residues. Germline loops: CDR1 SGHTA, CDR2 FQGNSA. The CDR3 loop is CASSFRGRSEQFF. CDR3 DNA: TGTGCCAGCAGCTTTAGGGGGCGAAGTGAGCAGTTCTTC.

The genes are TRBV5-1 and TRBJ2-5, with D uncertain. Trimming left V 0 bases short and J 1 base short, with 10 bases between. The CDR3 length is 15 residues. Germline V gene sequence: CDR1 SGHRS, CDR2 YFSETQ. The CDR3 nucleotides read TGCGCCAGCAGCTTGGCCTTCTCGTCCCAAGAGACCCAGTACTTC. Its protein product is CASSLAFSSQETQYF.

The V call is TRBV7-8, the J call TRBJ1-2; 7 bases fit TRBD1. Germline CDR1 SGHVS, CDR2 FQNEAQ. The V and J ends lost 5 bases and 6 bases, in that order; junction bases with no gene match: 12. This CDR3 comprises 15 residues. The DNA of the CDR3 is TGTGCCAGCAGCCTTAACCCTCAGGGGGGAGATGGCTACACCTTC. This sequence encodes CASSLNPQGGDGYTF.

This clonotype was picked up one time. The chain combines TRBV28 with TRBJ2-3; D may match TRBD1 or TRBD2 (7 bases each). Germline V gene data show CDR1 as MDHEN and CDR2 as SYDVKM. This CDR3 is 19 amino acids long. V lost 1 base and J lost 4, with 24 bases in between. Here the CDR3 reads CASSLLQGPGGRGADTQYF. The CDR3 nucleotides are TGTGCCAGCAGTTTATTACAGGGTCCGGGAGGCAGGGGGGCAGATACGCAGTATTTT.